This T cell receptor beta chain was documented in a study of STAT5B mutations in CD4+ large granular lymphocyte leukemia. About the study: The CDR3 'QG' motif was associated with a particular HLA allele among healthy donors.

TCRdb's table, derived via immunoSEQ multiplex PCR, lists solely in-frame clones and lacks some. The table includes some 34,000 clones, more than 80% detected once. To note about this clone: Its antigen is currently unknown.

Study-level results: No patients shared main leukemic clonotypes, though roughly 23% appeared at low frequency elsewhere. TRBV06-family usage was enriched in top patient clones (8/27) versus controls (2/35).

V lost 1 base to trimming and J lost 1 base, with 16 bases between them. Per germline, CDR1 LNHDA and CDR2 SQIVND (reference sequence). The CDR3 has 17 residues. V usage is TRBV19 and J usage is TRBJ1-1, with no clear D. The sequence was collected from a human donor in good health. The source material was CD4+ T cells from blood buffy coats. CDR3 residues: CASSIGTWAQQNTEAFF. Here the CDR3 DNA reads TGTGCCAGTAGTATAGGAACGTGGGCACAGCAGAACACTGAAGCTTTCTTT.